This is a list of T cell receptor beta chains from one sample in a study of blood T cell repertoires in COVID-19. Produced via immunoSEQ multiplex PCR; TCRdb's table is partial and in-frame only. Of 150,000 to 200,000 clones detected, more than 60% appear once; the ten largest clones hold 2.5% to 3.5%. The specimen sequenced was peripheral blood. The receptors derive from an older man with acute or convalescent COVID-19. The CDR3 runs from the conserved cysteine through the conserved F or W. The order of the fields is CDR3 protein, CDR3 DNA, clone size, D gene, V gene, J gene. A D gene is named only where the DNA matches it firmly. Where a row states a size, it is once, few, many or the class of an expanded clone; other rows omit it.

CASSFPGDSYTDTQYF,TGTGCCAGCAGCTTCCCCGGCGATAGCTACACAGATACGCAGTATTTT,.,.,TRBV5-6,TRBJ2-3
CASRKQAWNSPLHF,TGTGCCAGCAGAAAACAGGCCTGGAATTCACCCCTCCACTTT,.,.,TRBV6-5,TRBJ1-6
CASSQRTDRGNVRPQHF,TGTGCCAGTAGCCAAAGGACGGACAGGGGGAATGTTCGGCCCCAGCATTTT,.,TRBD1,TRBV19,TRBJ1-5
CASSPTSGGPNEQFF,TGTGCCAGCAGCCCGACTAGCGGGGGGCCTAATGAGCAGTTCTTC,.,TRBD2,TRBV2,TRBJ2-1
CASSPLVWESVAGELFF,TGTGCCAGCAGTCCCCTGGTATGGGAGAGTGTGGCCGGGGAGCTGTTTTTT,many,.,TRBV2,TRBJ2-2
CASRPTGGTDTQYF,TGTGCCAGTAGACCGACAGGGGGCACAGATACGCAGTATTTT,many,TRBD1,TRBV19,TRBJ2-3
CAWRTAGPGELFF,TGTGCCTGGAGGACAGCCGGTCCCGGGGAGCTGTTTTTT,.,.,TRBV30,TRBJ2-2
CASIAAGTGDEKLFF,TGTGCCAGCATCGCGGCCGGGACAGGGGATGAAAAACTGTTTTTT,.,TRBD1,TRBV28,TRBJ1-4
CASRGSGAPYNEQFF,TGTGCCAGCAGGGGTAGCGGAGCCCCCTACAATGAGCAGTTCTTC,.,.,TRBV21-1,TRBJ2-1
CASSPQWQDLQETQYF,TGTGCCAGCAGCCCTCAGTGGCAGGACTTACAAGAGACCCAGTACTTC,.,.,TRBV21-1,TRBJ2-5
CASSNTGTGGNEKLFF,TGCGCCAGCAGCAATACCGGGACAGGAGGTAATGAAAAACTGTTTTTT,.,TRBD1,TRBV5-1,TRBJ1-4
CASSLRTGGFSSYNEQFF,TGTGCCAGCAGTTTGAGGACAGGGGGTTTTAGCTCCTACAATGAGCAGTTCTTC,once,TRBD1,TRBV28,TRBJ2-1
CASRLWGGTGELFF,TGTGCCAGCCGTCTTTGGGGGGGCACCGGGGAGCTGTTTTTT,.,TRBD2,TRBV6-4,TRBJ2-2
CASSITRVNTGELFF,TGTGCCAGCAGCATAACCAGGGTAAACACCGGGGAGCTGTTTTTT,once,.,TRBV6-2/TRBV6-3,TRBJ2-2
CASSLGVVGQPQHF,TGCGCCAGCAGCTTGGGAGTTGTCGGTCAGCCCCAGCATTTT,.,.,TRBV5-1,TRBJ1-5
CASSRLGGTSGSGNEQYF,TGTGCCAGCAGCCGACTCGGGGGGACTAGCGGGAGCGGGAACGAGCAGTACTTC,.,TRBD2,TRBV3-1/TRBV3-2,TRBJ2-7
CASSESPGQGHEKLFF,TGTGCCAGCAGTGAATCCCCGGGACAGGGTCATGAAAAACTGTTTTTT,.,TRBD1,TRBV6-1,TRBJ1-4
CASSQDLRDIHF,TGCGCCAGCAGCCAAGATCTACGGGATATACATTTT,.,.,TRBV4-1,TRBJ1-5
CASSQKREGRNEQYF,TGTGCCAGCAGCCAGAAGCGGGAGGGCCGGAACGAGCAGTACTTC,.,TRBD2,TRBV5-4,TRBJ2-7
CASSEDSGGILEAFF,TGTGCCAGCAGTGAAGATTCAGGGGGAATCCTTGAAGCTTTCTTT,.,TRBD1,TRBV2,TRBJ1-1
CASSRGGGGPSYEQYF,TGTGCCAGCAGCCGGGGGGGCGGGGGCCCCTCTTACGAGCAGTACTTC,.,TRBD2,TRBV28,TRBJ2-7
CASILGGPQETQYF,TGTGCCAGCATCCTCGGGGGGCCCCAAGAGACCCAGTACTTC,once,.,TRBV2,TRBJ2-5
CASSPLTYGQEKANYGYTF,TGCGCCAGCAGCCCTCTCACATACGGACAGGAGAAAGCTAACTATGGCTACACCTTC,.,TRBD1,TRBV5-1,TRBJ1-2
CASSYRAGPPSDEQFF,TGTGCCAGCAGTTACCGAGCGGGACCTCCATCCGATGAGCAGTTCTTC,.,TRBD2,TRBV6-2/TRBV6-3,TRBJ2-1
CASSLLAGGYEQYF,TGTGCCAGCAGCTTACTAGCGGGAGGCTACGAGCAGTACTTC,.,TRBD2,TRBV11-2,TRBJ2-7
CASSSPPGTRGTDTQYF,TGTGCCAGTAGTTCACCCCCCGGGACTAGGGGCACAGATACGCAGTATTTT,.,TRBD2,TRBV19,TRBJ2-3
CASSPTGTVNTEAFF,TGCGCCAGCAGCCCGACAGGGACAGTAAACACTGAAGCTTTCTTT,.,TRBD1,TRBV5-1,TRBJ1-1
CASSLDRGRRNSPLHF,TGTGCCAGCAGCCTAGACAGGGGTCGCCGCAATTCACCCCTCCACTTT,.,TRBD1,TRBV7-8,TRBJ1-6